The sequence of this TCR beta chain was determined in a study of brain T cells in children with intractable seizures. Overall study findings and caveats: Viral specificity was inferred only from CDR3 similarity; HCMV serostatus was unknown. Clones missing pre-surgery may reflect undersampling of that blood sample.

TCRdb's copy holds only in-frame clones and misses some; the assay was immunoSEQ multiplex PCR. The sample records about 340,000 clones, 93% being singletons. Described time point: blood from clinic visit 5 months post-surgery; TSC patient then seizure free. Germline V gene data show CDR1 as SGHRS and CDR2 as YFSETQ. V lost 1 base and J lost 7; bases outside the gene matches: 9. This CDR3 spans 16 amino acids. Within the sample, this clone is medium-sized (0.01 to 0.1%). Its antigen is undetermined. The sample was peripheral blood, taken 5 to 6 months after surgery. The chain is built from TRBV5-1 and TRBJ2-7; the match to TRBD2 covers 12 bases. The receptor comes from a boy younger than two with tuberous sclerosis and intractable seizures. The CDR3 is CASSLSSGRASWEQYF. The CDR3 nucleotides read TGCGCCAGCAGCTTGTCTAGCGGGAGGGCCTCGTGGGAGCAGTACTTC.